This T cell receptor beta chain emerged from a study of T cell responses to AZD1222 COVID-19 vaccine. Sequencing was performed with immunoSEQ multiplex PCR; in TCRdb, only in-frame clones are kept and a portion is missing. The sample carries 140,000 to 150,000 clones, just over 90% recorded once. As for this clone: The antigen remains unidentified.

Findings and caveats of the study: Clonal diversity was possibly underestimated, and the donors were mostly white British, with more females. Across the whole spike, CD4 TCRs peaked at regions 160-218 and 743-854.

CDR3 length equals 12 residues. V dropped 3 bases and J dropped 6 bases, with 8 bases sitting between them. This sequence was found in an adult who received the AZD1222 COVID-19 vaccine. This specimen was peripheral blood, taken 28 days after the second AZD1222 dose. The chain uses TRBV12-3 or TRBV12-4 and TRBJ1-1; D gene unclear. DNA of the CDR3: TGTGCCAGCAGTTTTTTTTCGTCTGAAGCTTTCTTT. This encodes CASSFFSSEAFF.